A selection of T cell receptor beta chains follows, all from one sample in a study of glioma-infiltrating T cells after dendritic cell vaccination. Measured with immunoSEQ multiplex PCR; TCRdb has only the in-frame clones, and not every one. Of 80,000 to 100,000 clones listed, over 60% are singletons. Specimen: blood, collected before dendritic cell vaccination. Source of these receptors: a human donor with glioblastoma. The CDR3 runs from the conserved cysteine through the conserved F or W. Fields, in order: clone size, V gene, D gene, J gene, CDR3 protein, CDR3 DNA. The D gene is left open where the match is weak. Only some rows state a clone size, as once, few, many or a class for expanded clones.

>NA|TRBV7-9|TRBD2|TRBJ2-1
CASSSPRGSRGGREDEQFF
TGTGCCAGCAGCTCCCCTAGGGGATCGCGGGGGGGCCGAGAGGATGAGCAGTTCTTC
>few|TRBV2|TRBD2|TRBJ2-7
CASRLAGGPYEQYF
TGTGCCAGCAGACTAGCGGGAGGGCCGTACGAGCAGTACTTC
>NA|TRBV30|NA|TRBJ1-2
CAWSRGTYGYTF
TGTGCCTGGAGCAGGGGCACCTATGGCTACACCTTC
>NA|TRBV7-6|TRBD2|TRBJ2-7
CASSSLAGGGEQYF
TGTGCCAGCAGCTCGTTAGCGGGAGGGGGCGAGCAGTACTTC
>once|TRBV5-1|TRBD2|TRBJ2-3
CASSLGLAGTDTQYF
TGCGCCAGCAGCTTGGGACTAGCGGGGACAGATACGCAGTATTTT
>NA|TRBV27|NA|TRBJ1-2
CASSSLGGLNYGYTF
TGTGCCAGCAGTTCCTTGGGGGGTCTGAACTATGGCTACACCTTC
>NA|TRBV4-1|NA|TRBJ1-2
CASSQDTRGSGYGYTF
TGCGCCAGCAGCCAAGATACCAGGGGTAGTGGCTATGGCTACACCTTC
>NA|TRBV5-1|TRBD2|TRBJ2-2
CASSVRLAGGPGELFF
TGCGCCAGCAGCGTCAGACTAGCGGGAGGTCCCGGGGAGCTGTTTTTT
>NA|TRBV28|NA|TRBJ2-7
CASSLFAGSSSYEQYF
TGTGCCAGCAGTTTATTTGCGGGATCGAGCTCCTACGAGCAGTACTTC
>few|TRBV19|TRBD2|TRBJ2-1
CASSIGAGASEQFF
TGTGCCAGTAGTATAGGAGCGGGAGCCAGTGAGCAGTTCTTC
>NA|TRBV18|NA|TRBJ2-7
CASSPRGYEQYF
TGTGCCAGCTCACCCAGGGGTTACGAGCAGTACTTC
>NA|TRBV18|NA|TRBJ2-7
CASSPPAYEQYF
TGTGCCAGCTCACCACCGGCATACGAGCAGTACTTC
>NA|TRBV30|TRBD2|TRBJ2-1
CAWSVPWSGSSSEQFF
TGTGCCTGGAGTGTACCCTGGAGCGGGAGTTCTTCCGAGCAGTTCTTC
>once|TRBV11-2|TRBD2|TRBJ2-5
CASSLGGGGQETQYF
TGTGCCAGCAGCTTAGGCGGCGGGGGGCAAGAGACCCAGTACTTC
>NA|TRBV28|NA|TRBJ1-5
CASSSFQPQHF
TGTGCCAGCAGTTCGTTCCAGCCCCAGCATTTT
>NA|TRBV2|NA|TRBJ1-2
CASSEGDKFF
TGTGCCAGCAGTGAAGGCGACAAATTCTTC
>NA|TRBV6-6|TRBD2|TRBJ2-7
CASSPGGYEQYF
TGTGCCAGCAGCCCGGGGGGATACGAGCAGTACTTC
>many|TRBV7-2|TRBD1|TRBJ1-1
CASSSGGTGDTEAFF
TGTGCCAGCAGCTCCGGCGGGACAGGGGACACTGAAGCTTTCTTT
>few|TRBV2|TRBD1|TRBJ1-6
CARQGGGSPLHF
TGTGCCAGACAGGGGGGCGGTTCACCCCTCCACTTT
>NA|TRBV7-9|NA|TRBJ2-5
CASSLLGRGAAGETQYF
TGTGCCAGCAGCTTATTGGGCAGGGGAGCGGCCGGAGAGACCCAGTACTTC
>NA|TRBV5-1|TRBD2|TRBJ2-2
CASGFGTISGELFF
TGCGCCAGCGGGTTCGGGACTATATCCGGGGAGCTGTTTTTT
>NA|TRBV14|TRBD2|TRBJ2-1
CASSQDPSQREEYEQFF
TGTGCCAGCAGCCAAGATCCATCACAGCGGGAGGAGTATGAGCAGTTCTTC
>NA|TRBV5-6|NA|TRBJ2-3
CASRLDADTQYF
TGTGCCAGCCGATTAGATGCAGATACGCAGTATTTT
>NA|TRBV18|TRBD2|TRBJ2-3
CASSPMAGAKDTQYF
TGTGCCAGCTCCCCGATGGCGGGAGCTAAAGATACGCAGTATTTT
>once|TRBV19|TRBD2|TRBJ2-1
CASSAAGGSSNEQFF
TGTGCCAGTAGCGCCGCTGGCGGGAGCAGCAATGAGCAGTTCTTC
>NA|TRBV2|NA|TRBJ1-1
CASRAENTEAFF
TGTGCCAGCAGGGCGGAGAACACTGAAGCTTTCTTT
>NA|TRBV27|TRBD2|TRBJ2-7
CASSLYPGLDGKEQYF
TGTGCCAGCAGTTTATACCCGGGACTAGACGGGAAGGAGCAGTACTTC
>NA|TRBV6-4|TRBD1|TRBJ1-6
CASSGQGGSPLHF
TGTGCCAGCTCAGGACAGGGAGGTTCACCCCTCCACTTT
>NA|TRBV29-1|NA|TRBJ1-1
CSGMRMNTEAFF
TGCAGCGGAATGAGAATGAACACTGAAGCTTTCTTT
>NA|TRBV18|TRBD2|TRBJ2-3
CASSPQAGTRADTQYF
TGTGCCAGCTCACCCCAAGCCGGGACTAGAGCAGATACGCAGTATTTT
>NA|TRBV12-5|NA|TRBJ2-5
CASGLSELETQYF
TGTGCTAGTGGTTTATCTGAGTTGGAGACCCAGTACTTC
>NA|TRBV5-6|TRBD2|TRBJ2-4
CASSSLGGENIQYF
TGTGCCAGCAGCTCCCTCGGGGGGGAAAACATTCAGTACTTC
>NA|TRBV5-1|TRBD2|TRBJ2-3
CASSLLAGSSTDTQYF
TGCGCCAGCAGCCTATTAGCGGGGTCTAGCACAGATACGCAGTATTTT
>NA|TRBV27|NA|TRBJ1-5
CASSLSYRDSNQPQHF
TGTGCCAGCAGTTTATCCTACAGGGATAGCAATCAGCCCCAGCATTTT
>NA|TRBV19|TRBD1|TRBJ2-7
CASSIERDSKQYF
TGTGCCAGTAGTATAGAACGGGACAGCAAGCAGTACTTC
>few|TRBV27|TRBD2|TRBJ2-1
CASTPGGLGYNEQFF
TGTGCCAGCACCCCGGGCGGACTAGGCTACAATGAGCAGTTCTTC
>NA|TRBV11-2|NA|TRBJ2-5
CASSFQLEETQYF
TGTGCCAGCAGCTTCCAACTAGAAGAGACCCAGTACTTC
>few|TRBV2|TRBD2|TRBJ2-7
CASSVEAGGPYEQYF
TGTGCCAGCAGTGTGGAAGCGGGAGGGCCCTACGAGCAGTACTTC
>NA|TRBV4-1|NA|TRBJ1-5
CASSRQEAADQPQHF
TGCGCCAGCAGCCGGCAGGAAGCGGCGGATCAGCCCCAGCATTTT
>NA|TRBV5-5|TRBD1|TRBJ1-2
CASSHIRRDRVLNYGYTF
TGTGCCAGCAGCCACATCCGGAGGGACAGGGTCCTGAACTATGGCTACACCTTC
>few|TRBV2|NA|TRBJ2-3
CASSYTDTQYF
TGTGCCAGCAGTTATACAGATACGCAGTATTTT
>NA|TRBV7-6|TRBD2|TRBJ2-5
CASSLLLAGVETQYF
TGTGCCAGCAGCTTATTACTAGCGGGAGTAGAGACCCAGTACTTC
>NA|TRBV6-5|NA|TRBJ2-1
CASASYSGSYNEQFF
TGTGCCAGCGCGTCGTACAGTGGATCTTACAATGAGCAGTTCTTC
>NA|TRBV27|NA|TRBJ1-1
CASSPLVNTEAFF
TGTGCCAGCAGTCCGTTAGTGAACACTGAAGCTTTCTTT
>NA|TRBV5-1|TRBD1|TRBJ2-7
CASSLGGSGTVSYEQYF
TGCGCCAGCAGCTTGGGCGGATCCGGGACAGTCTCCTACGAGCAGTACTTC